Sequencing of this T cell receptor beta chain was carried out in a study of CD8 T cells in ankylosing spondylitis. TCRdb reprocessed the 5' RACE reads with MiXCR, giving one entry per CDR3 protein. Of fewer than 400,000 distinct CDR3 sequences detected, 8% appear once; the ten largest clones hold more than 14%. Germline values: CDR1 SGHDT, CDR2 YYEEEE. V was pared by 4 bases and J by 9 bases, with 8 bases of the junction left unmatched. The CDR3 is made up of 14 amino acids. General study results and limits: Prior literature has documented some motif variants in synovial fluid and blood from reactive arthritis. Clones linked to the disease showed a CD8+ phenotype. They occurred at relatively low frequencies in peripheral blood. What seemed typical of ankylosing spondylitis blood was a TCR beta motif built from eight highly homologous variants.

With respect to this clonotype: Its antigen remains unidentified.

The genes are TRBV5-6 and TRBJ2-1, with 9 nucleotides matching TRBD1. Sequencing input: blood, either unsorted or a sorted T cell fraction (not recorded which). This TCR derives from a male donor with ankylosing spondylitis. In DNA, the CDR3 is TGTGCCAGCAGCGTAGGACAGGGGTCGCGTGAGCAGTTCTTC. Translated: CASSVGQGSREQFF.